The T cell receptor beta chain described here comes from a study of blood T cell repertoires in COVID-19. Generated by immunoSEQ multiplex PCR, the TCRdb table keeps only in-frame clones and is missing some. The sample holds a few hundred thousand clones; approximately 88% are singletons and the top ten take roughly 4%. Trimming removed 3 bases from V and 4 bases from J, with 7 bases in between. CDR3 length equals 12 residues. Sample: peripheral blood. The TCR comes from a woman aged 50 to 60 with active or convalescent COVID-19. This chain joins TRBV12-3 or TRBV12-4 and TRBJ2-7; D unclear. The CDR3 nucleotides read TGTGCCAGCAGTTTCTCCCCGTACGAGCAGTACTTC. This encodes CASSFSPYEQYF.